This T cell receptor beta chain comes out of a study of cytomegalovirus exposure and HLA in healthy donors. It was with 60 Vbeta and 13 Jbeta primers that the PCR ran. Sequenced by immunoSEQ multiplex PCR; TCRdb stores in-frame clones only, minus some. The data contain approximately 38,000 clones, 84% of them singletons. The CDR3 totals 16 residues. V was pared by 3 bases and J by 2 bases, with 10 bases of the junction left unmatched. CDR1 is SGHRS and CDR2 is YFSETQ in the germline V gene. The chain carries TRBV5-1 and TRBJ2-5, with TRBD1 matching over 7 bases. Material for sequencing was PBMCs. This TCR derives from a young woman in good health and CMV-seronegative. The CDR3 nucleotides read TGCGCCAGCAGCTCAACATGGGACAGCCAGCAAGAGACCCAGTACTTC. Amino acids: CASSSTWDSQQETQYF.